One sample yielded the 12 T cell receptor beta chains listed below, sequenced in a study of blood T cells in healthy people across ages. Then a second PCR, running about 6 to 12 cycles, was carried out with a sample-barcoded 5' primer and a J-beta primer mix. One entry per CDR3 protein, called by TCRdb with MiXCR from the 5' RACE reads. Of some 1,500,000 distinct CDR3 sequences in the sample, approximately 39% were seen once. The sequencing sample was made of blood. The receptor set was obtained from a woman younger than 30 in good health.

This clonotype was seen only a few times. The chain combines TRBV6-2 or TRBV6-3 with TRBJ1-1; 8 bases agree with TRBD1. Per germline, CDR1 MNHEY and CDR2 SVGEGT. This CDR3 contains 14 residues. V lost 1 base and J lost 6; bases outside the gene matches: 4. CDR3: CASSYLDRVPEAFF. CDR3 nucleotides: TGTGCCAGCAGTTACTTGGACAGGGTACCTGAAGCTTTCTTT.

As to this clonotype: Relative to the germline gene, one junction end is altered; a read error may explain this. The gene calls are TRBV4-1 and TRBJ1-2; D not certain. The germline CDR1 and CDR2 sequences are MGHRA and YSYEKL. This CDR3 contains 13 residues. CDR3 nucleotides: TGCGCCAGCAACCAAGAATCCGGTTCCGGCTACACCTTC. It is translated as CASNQESGSGYTF.

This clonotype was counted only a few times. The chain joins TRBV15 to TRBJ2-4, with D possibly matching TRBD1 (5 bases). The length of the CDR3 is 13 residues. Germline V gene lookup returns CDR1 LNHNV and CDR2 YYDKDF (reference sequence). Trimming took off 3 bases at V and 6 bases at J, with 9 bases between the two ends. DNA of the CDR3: TGTGCCACCAGCAGGGATGACAGAAACATTCAGTACTTC. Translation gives CATSRDDRNIQYF.

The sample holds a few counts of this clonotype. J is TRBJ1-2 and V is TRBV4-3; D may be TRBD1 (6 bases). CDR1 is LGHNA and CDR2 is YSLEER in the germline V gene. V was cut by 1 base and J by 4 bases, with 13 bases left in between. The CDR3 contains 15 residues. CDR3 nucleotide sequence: TGCGCCAGCAGCCAAGCCTCAGGGGTTGTCTATGGCTACACCTTC. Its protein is CASSQASGVVYGYTF.

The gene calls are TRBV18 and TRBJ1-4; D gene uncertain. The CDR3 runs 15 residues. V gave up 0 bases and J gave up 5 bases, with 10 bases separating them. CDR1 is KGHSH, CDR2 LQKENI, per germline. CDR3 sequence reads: CASSPPALANEKLFF. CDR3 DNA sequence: TGTGCCAGCTCACCACCCGCGCTAGCGAATGAAAAACTGTTTTTT.

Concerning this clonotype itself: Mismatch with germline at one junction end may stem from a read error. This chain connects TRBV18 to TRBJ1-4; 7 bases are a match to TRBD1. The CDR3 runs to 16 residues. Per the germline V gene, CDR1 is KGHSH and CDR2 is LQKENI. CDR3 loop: CASSPRLGGGLEKLFF. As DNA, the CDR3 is TGTGCCAGCTCACCAAGGCTGGGAGGGGGCCTCGAAAAGCTGTTTTTT. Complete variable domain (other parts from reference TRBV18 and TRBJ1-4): NAGVMQNPRHLVRRRGQEARLRCSPMKGHSHVYWYRQLPEEGLKFMVYLQKENIIDESGMPKERFSAEFPKEGPSILRIQQVVRGDSAAYFCASSPRLGGGLEKLFFGSGTQLSVL.

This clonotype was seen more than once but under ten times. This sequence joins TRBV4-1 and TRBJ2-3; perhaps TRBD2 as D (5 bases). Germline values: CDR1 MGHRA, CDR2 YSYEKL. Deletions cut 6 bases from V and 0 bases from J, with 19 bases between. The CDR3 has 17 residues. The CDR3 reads CASSYFRAEASTDTQYF. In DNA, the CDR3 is TGCGCCAGCAGTTACTTTAGAGCGGAAGCTAGCACAGATACGCAGTATTTT.

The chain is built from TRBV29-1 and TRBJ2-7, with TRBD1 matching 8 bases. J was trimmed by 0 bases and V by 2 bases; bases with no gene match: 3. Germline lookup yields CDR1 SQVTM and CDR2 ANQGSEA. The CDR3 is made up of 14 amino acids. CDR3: CSVELDRVSYEQYF. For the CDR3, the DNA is TGCAGCGTTGAACTGGACAGGGTCTCCTACGAGCAGTACTTC.

CDR3 nucleotides: TGCGCCAGCAGCCAAGGGCCAGGGATCACTGAAGCTTTCTTT. As protein: CASSQGPGITEAFF. The chain couples TRBV4-1 to TRBJ1-1; tentative D call: TRBD1 (5 bases). Trimming took off 1 base at V and 4 bases at J, with 10 bases between the two ends. CDR1 and CDR2 from the germline V gene are MGHRA and YSYEKL. CDR3 length equals 14 residues.

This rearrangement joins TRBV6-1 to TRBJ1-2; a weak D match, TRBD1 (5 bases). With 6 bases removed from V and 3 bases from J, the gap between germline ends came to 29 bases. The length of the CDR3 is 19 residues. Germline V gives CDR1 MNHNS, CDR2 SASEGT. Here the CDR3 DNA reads TGTGCCAGCAGCCGCCGGGACGCGGGAGGATCGTCGGGCTACTATGGCTACACCTTC. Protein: CASSRRDAGGSSGYYGYTF.

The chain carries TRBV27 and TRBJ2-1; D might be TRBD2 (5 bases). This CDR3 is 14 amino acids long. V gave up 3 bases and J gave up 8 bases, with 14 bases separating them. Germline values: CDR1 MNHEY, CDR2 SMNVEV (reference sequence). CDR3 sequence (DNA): TGTGCCAGCAGTTTCCGTGGACTCACGGATGAGCAGTTCTTC. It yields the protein CASSFRGLTDEQFF.

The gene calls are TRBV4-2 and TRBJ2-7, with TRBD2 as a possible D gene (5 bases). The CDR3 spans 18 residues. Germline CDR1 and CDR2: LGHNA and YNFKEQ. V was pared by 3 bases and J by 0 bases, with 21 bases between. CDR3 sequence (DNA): TGTGCCAGCAGCCAGCATCCCCTAGGAGCGGCTAGCTCCTACGAGCAGTACTTC. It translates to CASSQHPLGAASSYEQYF.